This T cell receptor (beta chain) was identified in a study of T cells in Graves' hyperthyroidism and ophthalmopathy (dated by TCRdb to about 2019). At the level of the whole study: Peripheral blood was sampled at the time of initial diagnosis, prior to any treatment. To identify TCR V-J signatures that set the groups apart, the researchers used a discovery cohort of more than 95 patients, made up of some 41 with Graves' ophthalmopathy and 55 to 65 with stable Graves' hyperthyroidism. Whether ophthalmopathy could be predicted prospectively was tested in an independent validation cohort made up of approximately 19 hyperthyroidism patients plus 17 patients who later progressed to ophthalmopathy. The roughly 90 discovery patients were divided at random into training and test sets in a 7:3 ratio. In several Graves' hyperthyroidism patients, the study also compared T-cell repertoires from thyroid tissue with T-cell repertoires from blood. Following sampling, methimazole starting at 30 mg daily was given to hyperthyroidism patients, and high-dose intravenous methylprednisolone was given to ophthalmopathy patients. According to the paper, TCR Vbeta CDR3 sequencing was carried out on approximately 140 peripheral blood samples, which came from under 50 ophthalmopathy, approximately 78 hyperthyroidism and roughly 17 progressor patients. What the work shows at the level of the full study, not this receptor alone: Most expanded thyroid clonotypes (frequency above 0.001) were also found in blood, which suggests that blood repertoires may mirror thyroid immune responses. No statistical method was used to set the sample size in advance, and investigators knew the group allocation. In validation, the model predicted progression to ophthalmopathy a median of approximately 6.3 months before onset, with about 67% sensitivity and more than 72% specificity. A 13 V-J signature model separated ophthalmopathy from stable hyperthyroidism, with roughly 88% sensitivity and roughly 81% specificity in cross-validation and 80%/75% in testing.

Amplification of TCR beta CDR3 regions was carried out from RNA transcripts. For the first round of RT-PCR on the TCR CDR3, the HTBI primer set was used together with the Qiagen OneStep RT-PCR kit. The libraries were constructed in a second round of multiplex PCR and then size-selected and purified. Libraries were sequenced paired-end with 100 bp reads on an Illumina HiSeq2000. From the authors' description of their analysis: Raw data were processed with SOAPnuke, discarding reads with adapters, uncalled bases, mean Phred below 15, or no exact constant-primer or identifier match. COPE v1.2.5 was used to merge high-quality paired reads, and clonotypes were defined as unique nucleotide sequences. Clonotypes were aligned to IMGT TRBV, TRBD and TRBJ reference segments using MiTCR v1.1. The analysis included only V-J combinations with a frequency above 0.0001, which together covered over 98% of the repertoires. The TCS score was defined as the ratio of F50 (clonal expansion) to E x V (chaos), calculated using BLOSUM62-based TCRdist between CDR3 peptides within each V-J. Welch's t-statistics and random forest reduced around 520 V-J features to about 13, which were used in a naive Bayes classifier (R e1071). The Morisita-Horn index was used to measure how similar the thyroid and blood repertoires were. Using fastp trimming at Q25 and MiXCR clonotype assembly, TCRdb reanalyzed the public sequencing data and kept in-frame beta chains. Rows matching on CDR3 protein sequence are summarized as one entry with the most common DNA and genes. These V and J calls rely on TCRdb rather than the paper's analysis. Present in this sample are roughly 800,000 distinct CDR3 sequences, around 39% of which were seen just once. The leading ten clones occupy around 10% of the sample.

A patient counted as having stable Graves' hyperthyroidism if no progression to ophthalmopathy occurred over 18 months of follow-up. Hyperthyroidism patients were newly diagnosed, had a disease duration of under 2 months, and were aged 18 to 65 years. The study excluded patients with uncontrolled infections, other autoimmune diseases, pregnancy or lactation. Clinical symptoms, serum thyroxine and TRAb, thyroid ultrasound, and orbital computed tomography formed the basis for the diagnoses. PBMCs were isolated from 7.5 to 10 ml of fresh peripheral blood by Ficoll-Paque density gradient centrifugation. Total RNA was extracted with Trizol reagent, and quality was checked on an Agilent 2100 Bioanalyzer. V is trimmed back by 0 bases and J by 2 bases, and the junction contains 7 bases that no gene match accounts for. Including cysteine and phenylalanine, the CDR3 has 16 amino acids. Kept here is only the CDR3 DNA, which spans 48 bases and is read in frame from base 1.

About this clonotype itself: Its antigen is currently not known. No much larger clonotype is one base removed from it; base qualities were not supplied.

The TCR comes from a man aged 18-30 years with Graves' hyperthyroidism. The sequence joins TRBV12-3 or TRBV12-4 to TRBJ2-7; 7 junctional bases match TRBD2. Source material: blood. The nucleotides read TGTGCCAGCAGTTTAGCGTCTAGCGGACGCCCCTACGAGCAGTACTTC. The translation is CASSLASSGRPYEQYF.